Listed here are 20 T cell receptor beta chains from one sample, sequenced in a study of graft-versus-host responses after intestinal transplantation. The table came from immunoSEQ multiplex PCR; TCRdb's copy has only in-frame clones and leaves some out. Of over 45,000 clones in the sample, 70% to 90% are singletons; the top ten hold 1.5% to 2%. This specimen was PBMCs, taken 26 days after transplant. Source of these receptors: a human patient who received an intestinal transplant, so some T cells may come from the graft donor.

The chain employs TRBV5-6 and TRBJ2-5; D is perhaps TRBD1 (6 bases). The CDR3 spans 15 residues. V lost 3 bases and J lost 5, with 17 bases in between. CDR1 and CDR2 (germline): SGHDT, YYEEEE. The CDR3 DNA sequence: TGTGCCAGCAGCTCAGGGGACCGGGCGTGGGAGACCCAGTACTTC. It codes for CASSSGDRAWETQYF.

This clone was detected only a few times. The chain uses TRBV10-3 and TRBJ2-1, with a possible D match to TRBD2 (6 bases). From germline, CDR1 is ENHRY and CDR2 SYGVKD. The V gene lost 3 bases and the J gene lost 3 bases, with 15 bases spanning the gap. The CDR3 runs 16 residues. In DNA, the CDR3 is TGTGCCATCAGTGACAATCGGGGGATAGGCTACAATGAGCAGTTCTTC. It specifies CAISDNRGIGYNEQFF.

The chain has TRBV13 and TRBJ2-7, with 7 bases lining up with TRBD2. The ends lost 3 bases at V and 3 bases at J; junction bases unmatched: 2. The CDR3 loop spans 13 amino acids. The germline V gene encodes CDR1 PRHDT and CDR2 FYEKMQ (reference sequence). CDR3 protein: CASSLGGIYEQYF. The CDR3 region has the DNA TGTGCCAGCAGCTTGGGGGGGATCTACGAGCAGTACTTC.

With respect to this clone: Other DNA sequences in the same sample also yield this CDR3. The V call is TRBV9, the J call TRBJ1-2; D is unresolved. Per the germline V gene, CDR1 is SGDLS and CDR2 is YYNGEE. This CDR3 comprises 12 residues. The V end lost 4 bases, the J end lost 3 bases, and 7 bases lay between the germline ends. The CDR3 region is CASSSGDYGYTF. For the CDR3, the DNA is TGTGCCAGCAGCTCCGGGGACTATGGCTACACCTTC.

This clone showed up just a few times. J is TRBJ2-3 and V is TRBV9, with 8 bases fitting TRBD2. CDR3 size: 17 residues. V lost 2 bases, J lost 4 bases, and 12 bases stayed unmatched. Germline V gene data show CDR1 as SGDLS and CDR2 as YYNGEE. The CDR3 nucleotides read TGTGCCAGCAGCGTTGATCCTCCGGGACTAGTTGCAGATACGCAGTATTTT. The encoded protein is CASSVDPPGLVADTQYF. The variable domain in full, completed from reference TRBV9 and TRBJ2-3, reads DSGVTQTPKHLITATGQRVTLRCSPRSGDLSVYWYQQSLDQGLQFLIQYYNGEERAKGNILERFSAQQFPDLHSELNLSSLELGDSALYFCASSVDPPGLVADTQYFGPGTRLTVL.

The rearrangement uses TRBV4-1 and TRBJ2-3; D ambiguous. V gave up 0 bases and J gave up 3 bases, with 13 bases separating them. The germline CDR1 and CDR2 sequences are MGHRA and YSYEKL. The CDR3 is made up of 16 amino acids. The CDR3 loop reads CASSQDLGFGTDTQYF. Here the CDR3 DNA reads TGCGCCAGCAGCCAAGATCTAGGATTCGGAACAGATACGCAGTATTTT.

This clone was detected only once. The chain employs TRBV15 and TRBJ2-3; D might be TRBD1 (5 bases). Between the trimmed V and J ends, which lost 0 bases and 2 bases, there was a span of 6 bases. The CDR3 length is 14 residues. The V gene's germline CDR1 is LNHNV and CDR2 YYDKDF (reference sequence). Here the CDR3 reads CATSRDRDTDTQYF. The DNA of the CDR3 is TGTGCCACCAGCAGAGACAGGGACACAGATACGCAGTATTTT.

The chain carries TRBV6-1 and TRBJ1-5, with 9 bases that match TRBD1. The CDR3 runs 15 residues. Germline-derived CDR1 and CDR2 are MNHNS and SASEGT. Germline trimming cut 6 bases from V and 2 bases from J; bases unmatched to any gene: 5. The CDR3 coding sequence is TGTGCCAGCAGGGTGGGACAGGGAGGCAATCAGCCCCAGCATTTT. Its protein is CASRVGQGGNQPQHF.

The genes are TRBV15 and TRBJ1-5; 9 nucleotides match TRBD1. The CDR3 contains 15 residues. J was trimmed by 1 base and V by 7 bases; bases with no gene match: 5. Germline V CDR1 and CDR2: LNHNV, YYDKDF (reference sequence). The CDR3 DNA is TGTGCCACCATCCGGGACAGGGAGAGCAATCAGCCCCAGCATTTT. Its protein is CATIRDRESNQPQHF.

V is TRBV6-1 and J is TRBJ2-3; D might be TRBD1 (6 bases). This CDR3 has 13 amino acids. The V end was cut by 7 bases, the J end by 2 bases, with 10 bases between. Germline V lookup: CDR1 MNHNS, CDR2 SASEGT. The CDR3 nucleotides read TGTGCCAGCAATGACAGGTTCACAGATACGCAGTATTTT. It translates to CASNDRFTDTQYF.

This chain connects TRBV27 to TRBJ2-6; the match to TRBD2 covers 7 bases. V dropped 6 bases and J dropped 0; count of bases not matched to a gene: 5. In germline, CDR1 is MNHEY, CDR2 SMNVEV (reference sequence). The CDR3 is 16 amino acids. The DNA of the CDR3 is TGTGCCAGCAGCCCCTCGGGGGGCTCTGGGGCCAACGTCCTGACTTTC. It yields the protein CASSPSGGSGANVLTF. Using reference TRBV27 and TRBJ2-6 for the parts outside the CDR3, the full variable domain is EAQVTQNPRYLITVTGKKLTVTCSQNMNHEYMSWYRQDPGLGLRQIYYSMNVEVTDKGDVPEGYKVSRKEKRNFPLILESPSPNQTSLYFCASSPSGGSGANVLTFGAGSRLTVL.

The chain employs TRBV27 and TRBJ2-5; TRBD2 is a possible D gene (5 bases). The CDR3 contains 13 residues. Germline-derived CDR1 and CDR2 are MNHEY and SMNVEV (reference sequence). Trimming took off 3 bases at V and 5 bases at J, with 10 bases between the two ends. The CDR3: CASSLGSGETQYF. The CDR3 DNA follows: TGTGCCAGCAGTTTGGGCTCGGGGGAGACCCAGTACTTC.

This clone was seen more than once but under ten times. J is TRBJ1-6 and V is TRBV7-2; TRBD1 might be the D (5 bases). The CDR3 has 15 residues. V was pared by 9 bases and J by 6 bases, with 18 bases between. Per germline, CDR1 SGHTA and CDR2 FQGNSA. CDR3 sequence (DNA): TGTGCCAGTGGGGCCGCGGGGTTGAGTAATTCACCCCTCCACTTT. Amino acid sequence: CASGAAGLSNSPLHF.

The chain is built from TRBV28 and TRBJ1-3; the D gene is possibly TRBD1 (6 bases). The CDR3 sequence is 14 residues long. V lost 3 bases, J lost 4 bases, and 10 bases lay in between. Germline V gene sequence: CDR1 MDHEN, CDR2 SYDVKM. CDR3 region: CASSFPGEGNTIYF. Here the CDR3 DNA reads TGTGCCAGCAGTTTCCCAGGGGAAGGAAACACCATATATTTT.

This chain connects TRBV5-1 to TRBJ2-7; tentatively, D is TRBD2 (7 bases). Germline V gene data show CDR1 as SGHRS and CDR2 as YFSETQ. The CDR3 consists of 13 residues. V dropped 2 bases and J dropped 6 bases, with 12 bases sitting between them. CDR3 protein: CASSLGGVGEQYF. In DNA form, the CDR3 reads TGCGCCAGCAGCTTAGGGGGGGTTGGCGAGCAGTACTTC.

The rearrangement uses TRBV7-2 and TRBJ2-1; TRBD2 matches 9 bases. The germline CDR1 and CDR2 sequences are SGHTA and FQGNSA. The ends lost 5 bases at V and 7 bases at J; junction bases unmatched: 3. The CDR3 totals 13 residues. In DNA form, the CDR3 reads TGTGCCAGCAGCCGCGGGAGGGGGAATGAGCAGTTCTTC. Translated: CASSRGRGNEQFF.

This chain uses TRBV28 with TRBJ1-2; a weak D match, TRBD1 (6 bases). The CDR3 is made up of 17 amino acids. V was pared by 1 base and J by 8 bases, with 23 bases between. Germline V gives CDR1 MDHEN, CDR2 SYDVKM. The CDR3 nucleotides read TGTGCCAGCAGTTTATCGTTTGACAGGAATTTCTTTCGGGGCTACACCTTC. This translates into CASSLSFDRNFFRGYTF.

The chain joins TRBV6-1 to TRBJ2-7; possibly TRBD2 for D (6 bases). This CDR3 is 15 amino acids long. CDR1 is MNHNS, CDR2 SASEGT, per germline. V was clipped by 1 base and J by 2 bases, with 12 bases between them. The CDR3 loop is CASSEVLAHTYEQYF. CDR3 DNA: TGTGCCAGCAGTGAAGTGCTAGCGCACACCTACGAGCAGTACTTC.

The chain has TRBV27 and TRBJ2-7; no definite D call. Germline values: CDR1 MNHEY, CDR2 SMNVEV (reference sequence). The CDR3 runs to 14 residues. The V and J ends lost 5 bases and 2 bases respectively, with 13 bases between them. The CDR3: CASSPAGPPYEQYF. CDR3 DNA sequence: TGTGCCAGCAGTCCCGCCGGTCCCCCCTACGAGCAGTACTTC.

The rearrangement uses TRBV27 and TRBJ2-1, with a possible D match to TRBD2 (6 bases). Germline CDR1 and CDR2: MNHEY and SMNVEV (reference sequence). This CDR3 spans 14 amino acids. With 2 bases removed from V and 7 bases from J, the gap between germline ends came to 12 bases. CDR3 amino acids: CASSLAGWGNEQFF. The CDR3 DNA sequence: TGTGCCAGCAGTTTAGCGGGGTGGGGGAATGAGCAGTTCTTC.